This T cell receptor beta chain originates from a study of CD8+ T cells in alopecia areata. Across the whole study: Treatment of the treated patients consisted of oral tofacitinib, 5 to 10 mg twice daily. Findings and limits, study-wide: It was lesional scalp, especially alopecia totalis/universalis, that showed higher clonality than normal scalp.

Sequencing used cDNA as its template, made by extracting RNA and reverse transcribing it. The protocol was immunoSEQ multiplex PCR, while the TCRdb copy is restricted to in-frame clones and leaves out a portion. The sample lists roughly 150,000 clones, around 47% occurring once. Details on this clone: The target antigen is unknown.

The length of the CDR3 is 12 residues. From germline, CDR1 is SQVTM and CDR2 ANQGSEA. The J segment lost 7 bases and the V segment lost 7 bases, leaving 7 bases of the junction unmatched. Alopecia areata patients had lesional scalp punch biopsies and peripheral blood taken from them. Sorting separated CD4+ and CD8+ T cells out of PBMCs. The source material was CD4+ T cells sorted from blood. This sequence joins TRBV29-1 and TRBJ2-1, with TRBD1 matching over 7 bases. The receptor's source is a human donor with alopecia areata. The CDR3 sequence: CSAILRGNEQFF. The CDR3 region has the DNA TGCAGCGCCATTCTCAGGGGGAATGAGCAGTTCTTC.